This T cell receptor beta chain was captured in a study of T cells in Graves' hyperthyroidism and ophthalmopathy. Amplification yielded TCR beta CDR3 regions, with RNA transcripts as the source. The HTBI primer set drove a first-round RT-PCR of the TCR CDR3. One entry per CDR3 protein results from TCRdb running MiXCR on the multiplex PCR reads. The table records under 250,000 distinct CDR3 sequences, about 15% of them present only once. Study-wide results and limits: Prediction of ophthalmopathy progression came a median approximately 6.6 months pre-onset. Blood also carried most thyroid clonotypes expanded above 0.001.

Uncontrolled infection, other autoimmune disease, pregnancy and lactation each barred patients from inclusion. This CDR3 contains 17 residues. The germline V gene encodes CDR1 SGHDN and CDR2 FVKESK. V was clipped by 1 base and J by 2 bases, with 14 bases between them. This clonotype showed up just a few times. Its antigen remains unidentified. This chain uses TRBV14 with TRBJ1-4; D is possibly TRBD1 (5 bases). The specimen was blood. The origin of this receptor is a woman aged 50 to 60 with Graves' hyperthyroidism. The CDR3 is CASSQVFLTATNEKLFF. The CDR3 nucleotides read TGTGCCAGCAGCCAAGTGTTTTTGACAGCGACTAATGAAAAACTGTTTTTT.